These 10 T cell receptor beta chains were sequenced from one sample in a study of blood T cells in healthy people across ages. Then a second PCR, running roughly 6 to 11 cycles, was carried out with a sample-barcoded 5' primer and a J-beta primer mix. Using its own MiXCR run on the 5' RACE reads, TCRdb lists one record per CDR3 protein. The profile shows approximately 1.5 million distinct CDR3 sequences, around 35% of them singletons. Source material: blood. The origin of the receptors is a woman in her twenties or thirties in good health.

The V gene is TRBV6-6, the J gene TRBJ2-7; 7 nucleotides line up with TRBD2. V shed 5 bases, J shed 7 bases, and the junction held 17 bases outside the gene matches. This CDR3 has 16 residues. CDR1 is MNHNY and CDR2 is SVGAGI in the germline V gene (reference sequence). CDR3 in DNA: TGTGCCAGCAGTCAACCCCGAGGGGCGGGAGAGGGGGAGCAGTACTTC. Its protein product is CASSQPRGAGEGEQYF.

The chain carries TRBV5-1 and TRBJ2-5; the D call may be TRBD1 or TRBD2 (5 bases each). CDR3 length equals 13 residues. V was clipped by 4 bases and J by 2 bases, with 9 bases between them. CDR1 SGHRS and CDR2 YFSETQ come from the germline V gene. CDR3: CASSGDVQETQYF. DNA for the CDR3: TGCGCCAGCAGCGGGGACGTACAAGAGACCCAGTACTTC.

This clonotype was seen just once. This chain connects TRBV7-2 to TRBJ1-1; 9 bases map to TRBD1. V trimming: 4 bases; J trimming: 6 bases; junction bases outside the gene matches: 12. The germline V gene has CDR1 SGHTA and CDR2 FQGNSA. The CDR3 is 16 residues long. The CDR3 DNA follows: TGTGCCAGCAGCTCGAATCCGGGACAGGGAACCCCTGAAGCTTTCTTT. Protein sequence: CASSSNPGQGTPEAFF. The entire variable domain, with the rest obtained from reference TRBV7-2 and TRBJ1-1, is as follows: GAGVSQSPSNKVTEKGKDVELRCDPISGHTALYWYRQSLGQGLEFLIYFQGNSAPDKSGLPSDRFSAERTGGSVSTLTIQRTQQEDSAVYLCASSSNPGQGTPEAFFGQGTRLTVV.

This clonotype was recorded at least ten times. This chain joins TRBV4-1 and TRBJ1-2; no clear D. Trimming cost V 1 base and J 7 bases, with 10 bases left between them. CDR1 MGHRA and CDR2 YSYEKL come from the germline V gene. This CDR3 is 13 amino acids long. The CDR3, as DNA: TGCGCCAGCAGCCAAGCCCCGGCTGGTGGCTACACCTTC. Its translation is CASSQAPAGGYTF.

The table lists this clonotype with a few counts. CDR3 in amino acids: CATSRDRVVTGTQYF. The CDR3, as DNA: TGTGCCACCAGCAGAGATCGAGTTGTGACGGGGACCCAGTACTTC. V usage is TRBV15 and J usage is TRBJ2-5; D is ambiguous. In germline, CDR1 is LNHNV, CDR2 YYDKDF (reference sequence). V was cut by 0 bases and J by 7 bases, with 15 bases left in between. The CDR3 is made up of 15 amino acids.

This clonotype was seen ten or more times. The gene calls are TRBV12-3 or TRBV12-4 and TRBJ2-7; no clear D gene. V was shortened by 3 bases and J by 1 base, with 7 bases between the two germline ends. CDR3 size: 13 residues. Here the CDR3 DNA reads TGTGCCAGCAGTTTCGACCCATCCTACGAGCAGTACTTC. It encodes CASSFDPSYEQYF.

A remark on this clonotype: This is likely a read error, given that the CDR3 carries no conserved phenylalanine or tryptophan at its end. V and J are TRBV20-1 and TRBJ1-5; TRBD1 matches 7 bases. This CDR3 is 14 amino acids long. The V segment lost 0 bases and the J segment 4 bases; nucleotides outside the gene matches: 3. Germline V CDR1 and CDR2: DFQATT, SNEGSKA (reference sequence). CDR3 sequence: CSARERTGNQPQHV. CDR3 coding DNA: TGCAGTGCTAGAGAACGGACAGGAAATCAGCCCCAGCATGTT.

The chain employs TRBV27 and TRBJ2-1, with 7 bases identical to TRBD2. Germline loops: CDR1 MNHEY, CDR2 SMNVEV (reference sequence). The CDR3 length is 15 residues. V dropped 1 base and J dropped 7; count of bases not matched to a gene: 7. The CDR3: CASSLFAGVVNEQFF. The CDR3 nucleotides are TGTGCCAGCAGTTTATTCGCGGGAGTGGTGAATGAGCAGTTCTTC.

This rearrangement joins TRBV20-1 to TRBJ2-3; D unresolved. The length of the CDR3 is 15 residues. Trimming cost V 1 base and J 1 base, with 12 bases left between them. Germline values: CDR1 DFQATT, CDR2 SNEGSKA (reference sequence). The CDR3: CSARVLPVRTDTQYF. CDR3 sequence (DNA): TGCAGTGCTAGAGTGCTCCCCGTCCGCACAGATACGCAGTATTTT.

This clonotype was counted a few times. The chain has TRBV20-1 and TRBJ2-7; 11 bases are shared with TRBD2. V shed 6 bases, J shed 4 bases, and the junction held 8 bases outside the gene matches. The CDR3 is 14 residues long. CDR1 and CDR2 from the germline V gene are DFQATT and SNEGSKA (reference sequence). DNA for the CDR3: TGCAGTGCAGTAGCGGGGGGGCTAGGGTACGAGCAGTACTTC. It specifies CSAVAGGLGYEQYF.